The source of this TCR beta chain is a study of cytomegalovirus exposure and HLA in healthy donors. Study-level findings and limits: V- and J-gene trimming of TCR beta was linked (in a later analysis) to a missense DCLRE1C variant. The authors listed around 150 TCR beta chains as cytomegalovirus-associated. Common viral pathogens seemed to be connected with several of the most significant clusters, according to a later analysis.

CDR1 is SGDLS and CDR2 is YYNGEE in the germline V gene. CDR3 length equals 15 residues. Losses at the gene ends were 2 bases for V and 2 bases for J; bases not matched to a gene: 5. It was with 60 Vbeta and 13 Jbeta primers that the PCR ran. Data came from immunoSEQ multiplex PCR; TCRdb stores just in-frame clones and leaves some out. The listing records tens of thousands of clones. A word on this clone: Its matching antigen is unknown.

Donors consisted of healthy bone marrow donors. The chain recombines TRBV9 with TRBJ2-7, with TRBD2 matching 9 bases. This clonotype originated in a male donor in good health and CMV-seronegative. Material: PBMCs. The CDR3 DNA follows: TGTGCCAGCAGCGTGACAGCGGGAGGAACCTACGAGCAGTACTTC. Translated, it gives CASSVTAGGTYEQYF.